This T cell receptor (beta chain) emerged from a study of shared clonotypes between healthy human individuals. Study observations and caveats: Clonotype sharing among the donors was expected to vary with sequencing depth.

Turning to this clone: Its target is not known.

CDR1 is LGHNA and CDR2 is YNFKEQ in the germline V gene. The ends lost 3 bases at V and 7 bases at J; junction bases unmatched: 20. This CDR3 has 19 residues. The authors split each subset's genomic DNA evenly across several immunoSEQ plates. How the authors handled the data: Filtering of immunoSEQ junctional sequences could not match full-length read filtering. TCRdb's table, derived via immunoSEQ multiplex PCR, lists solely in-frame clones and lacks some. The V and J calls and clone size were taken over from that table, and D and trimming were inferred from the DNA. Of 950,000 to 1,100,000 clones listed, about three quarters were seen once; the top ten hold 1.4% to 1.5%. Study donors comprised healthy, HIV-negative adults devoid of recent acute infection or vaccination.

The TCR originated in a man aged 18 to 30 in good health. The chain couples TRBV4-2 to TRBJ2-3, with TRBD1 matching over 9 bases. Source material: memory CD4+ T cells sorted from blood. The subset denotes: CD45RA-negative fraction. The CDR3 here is CASSQRGEGQGVRSYTQYF. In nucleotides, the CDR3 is TGTGCCAGCAGCCAGAGGGGCGAGGGACAGGGAGTTCGGTCATATACGCAGTATTTT.